These T cell receptor beta chains were read from a single sample in a study of blood T cell repertoires in COVID-19. The data were produced by immunoSEQ multiplex PCR, yet TCRdb's version contains in-frame clones alone and is incomplete. The sample has 240,000 or so clones, 82% seen once. Specimen: peripheral blood. All receptors derive from a woman in her fifties or sixties with active or convalescent COVID-19. CDR3s include the opening cysteine and the closing phenylalanine or tryptophan. A D gene is named only where the DNA matches it firmly. Clone size is not always given. Where it is, it says once, few, many or a class for expanded clones.

J gene	D gene	V gene	clone size	CDR3 protein	CDR3 DNA
TRBJ2-1	TRBD2	TRBV5-1	-	CASRYSGGATDEQFF	TGCGCCAGCCGGTATAGCGGGGGGGCCACAGATGAGCAGTTCTTC
TRBJ1-2	TRBD1	TRBV6-5	-	CASSTRDRANYGYTF	TGTGCCAGCAGCACACGGGACAGGGCCAACTATGGCTACACCTTC
TRBJ1-4	-	TRBV5-4	-	CASSLGPAGGEKLFF	TGTGCCAGCAGCTTAGGCCCCGCAGGAGGTGAAAAACTGTTTTTT
TRBJ2-7	TRBD2	TRBV5-1	-	CASSTGLAGAPYEQYF	TGCGCCAGCAGCACGGGACTAGCGGGGGCCCCCTACGAGCAGTACTTC
TRBJ2-1	-	TRBV2	-	CASRGARSYNEQFF	TGTGCCAGCAGGGGGGCCAGGTCCTACAATGAGCAGTTCTTC
TRBJ1-2	-	TRBV4-2	-	CASSRDRNYGYTF	TGTGCCAGCAGCCGTGACAGGAACTATGGCTACACCTTC
TRBJ1-2	TRBD1	TRBV30	-	CAWSAGTGDGYTF	TGTGCCTGGAGTGCCGGGACAGGGGACGGCTACACCTTC
TRBJ2-5	TRBD2	TRBV5-1	-	CASTFGGGQETQYF	TGCGCCAGCACCTTCGGGGGGGGCCAAGAGACCCAGTACTTC
TRBJ2-1	-	TRBV15	few	CATSREVWEGGNEQFF	TGTGCCACCAGCAGAGAGGTGTGGGAGGGGGGGAATGAGCAGTTCTTC
TRBJ2-7	-	TRBV19	-	CASSNGQTYEQYF	TGTGCCAGTAGTAATGGGCAGACCTACGAGCAGTACTTC
TRBJ2-1	-	TRBV12-3/TRBV12-4	-	CASSPGYNEQFF	TGTGCCAGCAGTCCGGGGTACAATGAGCAGTTCTTC
TRBJ1-2	TRBD1	TRBV5-1	-	CASSSGQFNDYGYTF	TGCGCCAGCAGCTCGGGACAGTTTAACGACTATGGCTACACCTTC
TRBJ1-2	-	TRBV27	-	CASSLNRAGGYTF	TGTGCCAGCAGTCTTAACAGGGCCGGAGGCTACACCTTC
TRBJ2-1	TRBD2	TRBV11-2	-	CASSSGLASNEQFF	TGTGCCAGCAGCTCCGGACTAGCGTCCAATGAGCAGTTCTTC
TRBJ1-6	TRBD1	TRBV19	-	CASMRTGGDGRSPLHF	TGTGCCAGTATGAGAACAGGGGGCGACGGTCGATCACCCCTCCACTTT
TRBJ2-2	-	TRBV4-1	-	CASSQEGGTGELFF	TGCGCCAGCAGCCAAGAAGGGGGAACCGGGGAGCTGTTTTTT
TRBJ2-1	TRBD2	TRBV29-1	-	CSVGGLAGGYNEQFF	TGCAGCGTTGGGGGACTAGCGGGGGGCTACAATGAGCAGTTCTTC
TRBJ1-3	TRBD1	TRBV7-9	-	CASSHDRASGNTIYF	TGTGCCAGCAGCCACGACAGGGCTTCAGGAAACACCATATATTTT
TRBJ2-1	TRBD2	TRBV11-2	-	CASNPSGGAYNEQFF	TGTGCCAGCAACCCGAGCGGGGGGGCCTACAATGAGCAGTTCTTC
TRBJ2-7	-	TRBV7-2	once	CASSPRADSYEQYF	TGTGCCAGCAGCCCGAGAGCGGACTCCTACGAGCAGTACTTC
TRBJ2-3	-	TRBV12-3/TRBV12-4	-	CASKTRSTDTQYF	TGTGCCAGCAAGACAAGAAGCACAGATACGCAGTATTTT
TRBJ2-3	TRBD2	TRBV24-1	-	CATSVGGDTQYF	TGTGCCACCAGTGTCGGGGGGGATACGCAGTATTTT
TRBJ2-1	-	TRBV4-3	-	CASSQDLVSDYNEQFF	TGCGCCAGCAGCCAAGACCTCGTGAGCGATTACAATGAGCAGTTCTTC
TRBJ2-3	TRBD2	TRBV5-1	-	CASSGGGRGSHTDTQYF	TGCGCCAGCAGCGGGGGAGGGCGGGGGTCCCACACAGATACGCAGTATTTT
TRBJ2-3	TRBD2	TRBV28	-	CASIPSGVSTDTQYF	TGTGCCAGCATCCCGAGCGGGGTCAGCACAGATACGCAGTATTTT
TRBJ1-5	-	TRBV18	-	CATHSRQTYDQPQHF	TGTGCCACCCATTCGAGACAAACTTACGATCAGCCCCAGCATTTT
TRBJ1-1	TRBD1	TRBV19	once	CASSSHRGKEAFF	TGTGCCAGTAGTTCCCACAGGGGAAAGGAAGCTTTCTTT
TRBJ1-6	TRBD1	TRBV30	-	CAWSVIDRDNSPLHF	TGTGCCTGGAGTGTAATTGACAGGGATAATTCACCCCTCCACTTT
TRBJ1-2	-	TRBV30	-	CAWSWTGDYGYTF	TGTGCCTGGAGTTGGACGGGGGACTATGGCTACACCTTC
TRBJ2-1	-	TRBV3-1/TRBV3-2	-	CASTQAAVEGEQFF	TGTGCCAGCACCCAGGCGGCAGTCGAGGGTGAGCAGTTCTTC
TRBJ1-2	-	TRBV12-3/TRBV12-4	-	CASRPILNYGYTF	TGTGCCAGCAGACCCATCCTAAACTATGGCTACACCTTC
TRBJ1-6	TRBD1	TRBV19	-	CASKFTGENSPLHF	TGTGCCAGTAAGTTCACAGGGGAGAATTCACCCCTCCACTTT
TRBJ1-2	-	TRBV18	-	CASSPNQGTANYGYTF	TGTGCCAGCTCACCGAACCAGGGGACGGCTAACTATGGCTACACCTTC
TRBJ1-1	-	TRBV19	-	CASSQKYTEAFF	TGTGCCAGTAGTCAAAAATACACTGAAGCTTTCTTT
TRBJ1-3	-	TRBV19	few	CASSIKPTPGNTIYF	TGTGCCAGTAGTATAAAGCCGACTCCTGGAAACACCATATATTTT
TRBJ1-5	-	TRBV19	-	CASSPQTDSNQPQHF	TGTGCCAGTAGTCCCCAGACAGACAGCAATCAGCCCCAGCATTTT
TRBJ2-7	-	TRBV5-1	once	CASSPGGYEQYF	TGCGCCAGCAGCCCGGGTGGCTACGAGCAGTACTTC